This T cell receptor (beta chain) is drawn from a study of response to subunit inactivated influenza vaccine. This clonotype was detected only a few times. Its target is unknown. TCRdb independently ran MiXCR on the RT-PCR reads; one entry per CDR3 protein. The table has roughly 500,000 distinct CDR3 sequences, 16% seen once. V lost 4 bases and J 5 bases, leaving 9 bases between the germline ends. Germline V CDR1 and CDR2: SGHRS, YFSETQ. This CDR3 region has 13 residues. Points from the study as a whole: Seasonal influenza vaccination, on each occasion, was suggested by the authors to recruit few new T cells.

The receptor was derived from a man between 45 and 75 years old who received an inactivated influenza vaccine. The sample here was CD4+ T cells sorted from PBMCs, taken around 2 years after vaccination. The V and J genes are TRBV5-1 and TRBJ2-2; tentatively, D is TRBD1 (5 bases). DNA of the CDR3: TGCGCCAGCAGCCCACAGGAGACCGGGGAGCTGTTTTTT. The encoded protein is CASSPQETGELFF.